These T cell receptor beta chains were read from a single sample in a study of T cell repertoires in cytomegalovirus infection. No antigen is known for these receptors. TCRdb re-derived calls from the reads in MiXCR, one entry per CDR3 protein. Of some 62,000 distinct CDR3 sequences listed, 20% are singletons. Sequencing used CD8+ T cells from cultured PBMCs, obtained from culture after CMV antigen stimulation. The receptor source for this set is a human donor in good health (CMV status not recorded). Some clones in this sample may be carry-over from other donors' samples. CDR3s include the opening cysteine and the closing phenylalanine or tryptophan. D genes are given only for firm matches. Not every row has a clone size; where given, it reads once, few, many or a size class.

J gene: TRBJ1-5; clone size: .; D gene: .; V gene: TRBV28; CDR3 protein: CASSPPGVNQPQHF; CDR3 DNA: TGTGCCAGCAGTCCCCCAGGTGTCAATCAGCCCCAGCATTTT
J gene: TRBJ2-1; clone size: .; D gene: .; V gene: TRBV5-8; CDR3 protein: CASSLHVSAYNEQFF; CDR3 DNA: TGTGCCAGCAGCCTGCATGTCAGTGCATACAATGAGCAGTTCTTC
J gene: TRBJ2-3; clone size: few; D gene: TRBD1; V gene: TRBV7-9; CDR3 protein: CASSLPNQGQGTQYF; CDR3 DNA: TGTGCCAGCAGCCTGCCCAACCAGGGACAGGGCACGCAGTATTTT
J gene: TRBJ1-5; clone size: many; D gene: TRBD1; V gene: TRBV7-8; CDR3 protein: CASSLAGRDSINQPQHF; CDR3 DNA: TGTGCCAGCAGCTTAGCAGGGCGGGACAGTATAAATCAGCCCCAGCATTTT
J gene: TRBJ1-4; clone size: many; D gene: .; V gene: TRBV6-5; CDR3 protein: CASSYSTGGKLFF; CDR3 DNA: TGTGCCAGCAGTTACTCTACAGGTGGCAAACTGTTTTTT
J gene: TRBJ2-2; clone size: .; D gene: TRBD2; V gene: TRBV7-8; CDR3 protein: CASSPIAGEGTGELFF; CDR3 DNA: TGTGCCAGCAGCCCGATAGCGGGGGAAGGGACCGGGGAGCTGTTTTTT
J gene: TRBJ1-3; clone size: few; D gene: .; V gene: TRBV7-9; CDR3 protein: CASSLKVSGNTIYF; CDR3 DNA: TGTGCCAGCAGCTTGAAAGTATCTGGAAACACCATATATTTT
J gene: TRBJ1-6; clone size: few; D gene: .; V gene: TRBV7-9; CDR3 protein: CASSPGDIRVLHF; CDR3 DNA: TGTGCCAGCAGCCCCGGGGACATCAGAGTCCTCCACTTT
J gene: TRBJ1-1; clone size: once; D gene: .; V gene: TRBV7-6; CDR3 protein: CASSLGEVTEAFF; CDR3 DNA: TGTGCCAGCAGCTTAGGGGAAGTTACTGAAGCTTTCTTT
J gene: TRBJ1-1; clone size: few; D gene: TRBD1; V gene: TRBV5-1; CDR3 protein: CASRDTGTGGVSTEAFF; CDR3 DNA: TGCGCCAGCAGAGACACCGGGACAGGGGGCGTATCCACTGAAGCTTTCTTT
J gene: TRBJ1-1; clone size: .; D gene: .; V gene: TRBV7-6; CDR3 protein: CASSRREDTEAFF; CDR3 DNA: TGTGCCAGCAGCCGCAGGGAGGACACTGAAGCTTTCTTT
J gene: TRBJ2-2; clone size: few; D gene: TRBD1; V gene: TRBV7-9; CDR3 protein: CASSDGDRDFLGNTGELFF; CDR3 DNA: TGTGCCAGCAGCGACGGGGACAGGGACTTTTTGGGAAACACCGGGGAGCTGTTTTTT
J gene: TRBJ2-1; clone size: .; D gene: .; V gene: TRBV7-8; CDR3 protein: CASSSYYNEQFF; CDR3 DNA: TGTGCCAGCAGCTCCTACTACAATGAGCAGTTCTTC
J gene: TRBJ1-6; clone size: .; D gene: .; V gene: TRBV5-6; CDR3 protein: CASSLGFSPLHF; CDR3 DNA: TGTGCCAGCAGCTTGGGGTTTTCACCCCTCCACTTT
J gene: TRBJ1-1; clone size: many; D gene: .; V gene: TRBV12-3/TRBV12-4; CDR3 protein: CASSPGHTEAFF; CDR3 DNA: TGTGCCAGCAGTCCAGGACACACTGAAGCTTTCTTT
J gene: TRBJ2-1; clone size: once; D gene: TRBD1; V gene: TRBV7-6; CDR3 protein: CASRSGTGLFYEQFF; CDR3 DNA: TGTGCCAGCAGAAGCGGGACAGGGTTATTCTATGAGCAGTTCTTC
J gene: TRBJ2-3; clone size: .; D gene: .; V gene: TRBV28; CDR3 protein: CASSFKTGTDTQYF; CDR3 DNA: TGTGCCAGCAGTTTCAAGACGGGAACAGATACGCAGTATTTT
J gene: TRBJ1-1; clone size: few; D gene: .; V gene: TRBV6-2/TRBV6-3; CDR3 protein: CASSYDRKNTEAFF; CDR3 DNA: TGTGCCAGCAGTTACGATAGGAAGAACACTGAAGCTTTCTTT
J gene: TRBJ2-3; clone size: .; D gene: .; V gene: TRBV20-1; CDR3 protein: CSARERVVTTDTQYF; CDR3 DNA: TGCAGTGCTAGAGAAAGGGTTGTTACCACAGATACGCAGTATTTT
J gene: TRBJ1-1; clone size: .; D gene: .; V gene: TRBV9; CDR3 protein: CASSVAPGGSTEAFF; CDR3 DNA: TGTGCCAGCAGCGTAGCCCCGGGGGGGAGCACTGAAGCTTTCTTT
J gene: TRBJ2-7; clone size: .; D gene: .; V gene: TRBV11-2; CDR3 protein: CASSFRTPSSYEQYF; CDR3 DNA: TGTGCCAGCAGCTTTAGGACACCCAGCTCCTACGAGCAGTACTTC
J gene: TRBJ2-3; clone size: .; D gene: TRBD2; V gene: TRBV12-3/TRBV12-4; CDR3 protein: CASSLGGSADTQYF; CDR3 DNA: TGTGCCAGCAGTTTAGGCGGGAGCGCAGATACGCAGTATTTT
J gene: TRBJ1-1; clone size: few; D gene: .; V gene: TRBV6-2/TRBV6-3; CDR3 protein: CASNLRLNTEAFF; CDR3 DNA: TGTGCCAGCAACTTACGTCTGAACACTGAAGCTTTCTTT
J gene: TRBJ2-4; clone size: few; D gene: TRBD1; V gene: TRBV7-9; CDR3 protein: CASSSRQGAGGNIQYF; CDR3 DNA: TGTGCCAGCAGCTCCAGACAGGGGGCAGGCGGAAACATTCAGTACTTC
J gene: TRBJ2-1; clone size: once; D gene: TRBD1; V gene: TRBV7-9; CDR3 protein: CASSAGQEGYNEQFF; CDR3 DNA: TGTGCCAGCAGCGCTGGACAGGAAGGCTACAATGAGCAGTTCTTC
J gene: TRBJ1-1; clone size: .; D gene: .; V gene: TRBV6-2/TRBV6-3; CDR3 protein: CASSYFAEAFF; CDR3 DNA: TGTGCCAGCAGTTACTTTGCTGAAGCTTTCTTT
J gene: TRBJ2-5; clone size: few; D gene: .; V gene: TRBV28; CDR3 protein: CASSYSTRGIQETQYF; CDR3 DNA: TGTGCCAGCAGTTATAGTACCCGGGGTATACAAGAGACCCAGTACTTC
J gene: TRBJ1-1; clone size: few; D gene: .; V gene: TRBV30; CDR3 protein: CAWRIWEGAHTEAFF; CDR3 DNA: TGTGCCTGGAGGATATGGGAAGGAGCGCACACTGAAGCTTTCTTT
J gene: TRBJ2-7; clone size: once; D gene: .; V gene: TRBV5-5; CDR3 protein: CASSFSGAPSYEQYF; CDR3 DNA: TGTGCCAGCAGCTTCAGTGGGGCCCCGTCCTACGAGCAGTACTTC
J gene: TRBJ2-3; clone size: .; D gene: .; V gene: TRBV6-2/TRBV6-3; CDR3 protein: CASSWGPNTDTQYF; CDR3 DNA: TGTGCCAGCAGTTGGGGACCTAACACAGATACGCAGTATTTT
J gene: TRBJ1-1; clone size: .; D gene: TRBD1; V gene: TRBV7-9; CDR3 protein: CASSPATGMNTEAFF; CDR3 DNA: TGTGCCAGCAGCCCAGCGACAGGGATGAACACTGAAGCTTTCTTT
J gene: TRBJ2-1; clone size: .; D gene: .; V gene: TRBV6-2/TRBV6-3; CDR3 protein: CASSYTNEQFF; CDR3 DNA: TGTGCCAGCAGTTATACAAATGAGCAGTTCTTC
J gene: TRBJ1-1; clone size: few; D gene: .; V gene: TRBV7-2; CDR3 protein: CASSLQGPEAFF; CDR3 DNA: TGTGCCAGCAGCCTTCAGGGTCCTGAAGCTTTCTTT
J gene: TRBJ1-4; clone size: few; D gene: .; V gene: TRBV11-2; CDR3 protein: CASSLPGAREKLFF; CDR3 DNA: TGTGCCAGCAGCTTACCGGGGGCGAGGGAAAAACTGTTTTTT
J gene: TRBJ2-1; clone size: .; D gene: .; V gene: TRBV7-2; CDR3 protein: CASSFIYNEQFF; CDR3 DNA: TGTGCCAGCAGCTTTATATACAATGAGCAGTTCTTC
J gene: TRBJ1-5; clone size: .; D gene: TRBD1; V gene: TRBV12-3/TRBV12-4; CDR3 protein: CASSLGLFEGTGWLAVNQPQHF; CDR3 DNA: TGTGCCAGCAGCCTGGGACTATTTGAGGGGACAGGGTGGTTAGCGGTTAATCAGCCCCAGCATTTT
J gene: TRBJ1-1; clone size: few; D gene: TRBD1; V gene: TRBV7-3; CDR3 protein: CASSRGQGTEAFF; CDR3 DNA: TGTGCCAGCAGCCGGGGACAGGGCACTGAAGCTTTCTTT
J gene: TRBJ2-7; clone size: few; D gene: TRBD1; V gene: TRBV7-9; CDR3 protein: CASSTRQGAREQYF; CDR3 DNA: TGTGCCAGCAGCACGCGACAGGGGGCCCGAGAGCAGTACTTC
J gene: TRBJ2-2; clone size: .; D gene: .; V gene: TRBV19; CDR3 protein: CASSIRDTLNTGELFF; CDR3 DNA: TGTGCCAGTAGCATACGCGACACTTTGAACACCGGGGAGCTGTTTTTT
J gene: TRBJ2-3; clone size: few; D gene: .; V gene: TRBV7-8; CDR3 protein: CASSRPRREVPTDTQYF; CDR3 DNA: TGTGCCAGCAGCCGCCCGAGGAGGGAGGTACCCACAGATACGCAGTATTTT
J gene: TRBJ1-2; clone size: .; D gene: TRBD1; V gene: TRBV7-9; CDR3 protein: CASSSSRTGGMDGYTF; CDR3 DNA: TGTGCCAGCAGCTCATCCCGGACAGGGGGAATGGATGGCTACACCTTC
J gene: TRBJ1-1; clone size: .; D gene: .; V gene: TRBV28; CDR3 protein: CASSSAGNTEAFF; CDR3 DNA: TGTGCCAGCAGCTCTGCGGGGAACACTGAAGCTTTCTTT
J gene: TRBJ2-5; clone size: .; D gene: .; V gene: TRBV7-8; CDR3 protein: CASSLRSTLAPWLGETQYF; CDR3 DNA: TGTGCCAGCAGCTTAAGAAGTACGCTGGCCCCATGGTTGGGGGAGACCCAGTACTTC
J gene: TRBJ2-2; clone size: many; D gene: .; V gene: TRBV7-9; CDR3 protein: CASSLGWGAHTGELFF; CDR3 DNA: TGTGCCAGCAGCTTAGGTTGGGGGGCCCACACCGGGGAGCTGTTTTTT
J gene: TRBJ2-7; clone size: .; D gene: TRBD2; V gene: TRBV7-6; CDR3 protein: CASSGGTGLADFF; CDR3 DNA: TGTGCCAGCAGCGGGGGAACGGGACTAGCGGACTTCTTC
J gene: TRBJ1-1; clone size: few; D gene: .; V gene: TRBV7-6; CDR3 protein: CASSRWAEAFF; CDR3 DNA: TGTGCCAGCAGCCGTTGGGCTGAAGCTTTCTTT
J gene: TRBJ1-5; clone size: .; D gene: .; V gene: TRBV2; CDR3 protein: CASSEAVAYSNQPQHF; CDR3 DNA: TGTGCCAGCAGTGAAGCAGTGGCGTATAGCAATCAGCCCCAGCATTTT
J gene: TRBJ1-5; clone size: .; D gene: .; V gene: TRBV6-1; CDR3 protein: CASSENRHRNNQPQHF; CDR3 DNA: TGTGCCAGCAGTGAAAACCGGCACAGAAACAATCAGCCCCAGCATTTT
J gene: TRBJ2-3; clone size: .; D gene: .; V gene: TRBV20-1; CDR3 protein: CSARLPGHTDTQYF; CDR3 DNA: TGCAGTGCTAGACTTCCCGGCCACACAGATACGCAGTATTTT
J gene: TRBJ2-7; clone size: .; D gene: .; V gene: TRBV12-3/TRBV12-4; CDR3 protein: CASSLGRRTYEQYF; CDR3 DNA: TGTGCCAGCAGTTTGGGCAGGAGAACCTACGAGCAGTACTTC
J gene: TRBJ2-1; clone size: .; D gene: TRBD2; V gene: TRBV6-2/TRBV6-3; CDR3 protein: CASSDGTISYNEQFF; CDR3 DNA: TGTGCCAGCAGCGATGGGACTATTTCCTACAATGAGCAGTTCTTC
J gene: TRBJ2-1; clone size: .; D gene: TRBD1; V gene: TRBV27; CDR3 protein: CASHPLRDSPVGEQFF; CDR3 DNA: TGTGCCAGCCATCCCTTACGGGACAGTCCCGTAGGTGAGCAGTTCTTC
J gene: TRBJ2-7; clone size: few; D gene: .; V gene: TRBV6-5; CDR3 protein: CASSYYRDGAGYF; CDR3 DNA: TGTGCCAGCAGCTACTACCGGGACGGAGCTGGGTACTTC